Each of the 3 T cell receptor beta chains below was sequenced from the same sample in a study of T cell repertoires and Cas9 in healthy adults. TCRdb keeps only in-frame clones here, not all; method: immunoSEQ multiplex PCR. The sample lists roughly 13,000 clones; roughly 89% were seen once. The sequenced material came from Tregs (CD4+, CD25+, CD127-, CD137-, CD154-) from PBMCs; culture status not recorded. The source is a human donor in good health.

The CDR3 is CASSEQWGRGNGYGYTF. CDR3 bases: TGTGCCAGCAGTGAACAATGGGGACGGGGAAACGGCTATGGCTACACCTTC. The chain recombines TRBV25-1 with TRBJ1-2; D may be TRBD1 (5 bases). Germline CDR1 MGHDK, CDR2 SYGVNS. CDR3 length: 17 residues. The germline V and J ends were trimmed by 2 bases and 4 bases, with 20 bases remaining between them.

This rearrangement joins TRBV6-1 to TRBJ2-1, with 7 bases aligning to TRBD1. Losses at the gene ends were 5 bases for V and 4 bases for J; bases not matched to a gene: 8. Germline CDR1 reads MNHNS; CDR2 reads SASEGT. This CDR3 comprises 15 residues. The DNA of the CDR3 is TGTGCCAGCAGTCAAGTGGGACAGTCTTACAATGAGCAGTTCTTC. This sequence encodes CASSQVGQSYNEQFF.

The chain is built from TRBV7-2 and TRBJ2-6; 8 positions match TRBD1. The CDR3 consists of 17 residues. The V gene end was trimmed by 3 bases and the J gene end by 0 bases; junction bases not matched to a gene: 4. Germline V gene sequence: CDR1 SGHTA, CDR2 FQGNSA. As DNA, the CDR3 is TGTGCCAGCAGCTTGACAGGGGCTGTCTCTGGGGCCAACGTCCTGACTTTC. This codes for CASSLTGAVSGANVLTF.